This TCR beta chain was identified during a study of cytomegalovirus exposure and HLA in healthy donors. Background on the study: There were 300 to 400 genotyped donors. Of these, about 81% fell in the genetic ancestry cluster associated with self-reported Caucasian donors. Findings and limits, study-wide: Within a later analysis, the majority of CMV-associated TCR beta chains appeared HLA-restricted.

This clone occurred a few times. The target antigen is unknown. The study ran its PCR with 60 Vbeta and 13 Jbeta primers. Some clones are missing from TCRdb's copy, which holds only in-frame ones; the method was immunoSEQ multiplex PCR. The data show about 100,000 clones, 70% to 80% seen once. The CDR3 contains 14 residues. With 5 bases removed from V and 7 bases from J, the gap between germline ends came to 14 bases. From germline, CDR1 is LNHDA and CDR2 SQIVND (reference sequence). This sequence originates from a woman between 40 and 50 years old in good health and CMV-seronegative. Sequencing was carried out using PBMCs. The chain joins TRBV19 to TRBJ2-2; TRBD1 might be the D (6 bases). The CDR3 loop reads CASSLRDKHGELFF. CDR3 coding DNA: TGTGCCAGTAGTCTCCGGGACAAGCACGGGGAGCTGTTTTTT.